A single sample gave rise to the 8 T cell receptor beta chains below, sequenced in a study of blood T cell repertoires in COVID-19. TCRdb keeps only in-frame clones here, not all; method: immunoSEQ multiplex PCR. The top ten clones hold 2.5% to 3% of a sample with about 150,000 clones, around 88% of them seen once. The specimen was peripheral blood. The receptor source for this set is a man in his 60s with active or convalescent COVID-19.

In DNA, the CDR3 is TGTGCCAGCAGCTCGATGCCTGGGCACACTGAAGCTTTCTTT. It encodes CASSSMPGHTEAFF. The chain employs TRBV11-3 and TRBJ1-1; D not resolved. The V end lost 4 bases, the J end lost 3 bases, and 12 bases lay between the germline ends. CDR3 length: 14 residues. In germline, CDR1 is SGHNT, CDR2 YENEEA.

V and J are TRBV27 and TRBJ2-1, with D possibly TRBD1 on 6 matching bases. V dropped 4 bases and J dropped 1 base, with 11 bases sitting between them. Germline assignment: CDR1 MNHEY and CDR2 SMNVEV (reference sequence). The CDR3 covers 15 residues. The CDR3 protein is CASSSDRTSYNEQFF. In DNA form, the CDR3 reads TGTGCCAGCAGTTCCGACAGGACTTCCTACAATGAGCAGTTCTTC.

In its sample, this clone was seen a few times. The rearrangement links TRBV9 to TRBJ2-7; possible D gene TRBD1, 6 bases. Germline CDR1 reads SGDLS; CDR2 reads YYNGEE. Between the trimmed V and J ends, which lost 4 bases and 1 base, there was a span of 9 bases. The CDR3 sequence is 13 residues long. The CDR3 DNA is TGTGCCAGCAGCTCTGGACAGTCCTACGAGCAGTACTTC. This translates into CASSSGQSYEQYF.

The V gene is TRBV28, the J gene TRBJ2-7; TRBD2 agrees at 9 bases. This CDR3 has 14 amino acids. V gave up 4 bases and J gave up 3 bases; unmatched junction bases: 4. The germline V gene encodes CDR1 MDHEN and CDR2 SYDVKM. The CDR3 region has the DNA TGTGCCAGCAGTTCCCCTAGCGGGAACTACGAGCAGTACTTC. This sequence encodes CASSSPSGNYEQYF.

J is TRBJ2-5 and V is TRBV11-2, with 10 nucleotides matching TRBD1. V was clipped by 5 bases and J by 4 bases; unmatched bases: 1. This CDR3 has 13 amino acids. Germline V gene data show CDR1 as SGHAT and CDR2 as FQNNGV. The CDR3: CASSRDRGETQYF. The DNA of the CDR3 is TGTGCCAGCAGCAGGGACAGGGGAGAGACCCAGTACTTC.

This clone was seen only once. The V call is TRBV7-2, the J call TRBJ1-5, with D perhaps matching TRBD1 (6 bases). Looked up from germline, CDR1 is SGHTA and CDR2 is FQGNSA. This CDR3 spans 14 amino acids. V was clipped by 6 bases and J by 5 bases, with 14 bases between them. CDR3 region: CASSQDSPDQPQHF. In DNA form, the CDR3 reads TGTGCCAGCAGTCAGGACAGCCCTGATCAGCCCCAGCATTTT. The full variable domain, rest sourced from reference TRBV7-2 and TRBJ1-5, is GAGVSQSPSNKVTEKGKDVELRCDPISGHTALYWYRQSLGQGLEFLIYFQGNSAPDKSGLPSDRFSAERTGGSVSTLTIQRTQQEDSAVYLCASSQDSPDQPQHFGDGTRLSIL.

The chain joins TRBV7-9 to TRBJ1-6; 9 bases match TRBD1. V lost 3 bases to trimming and J lost 7 bases; unmatched junction nucleotides: 4. There are 15 residues in the CDR3. The germline CDR1 and CDR2 sequences are SEHNR and FQNEAQ (reference sequence). DNA of the CDR3: TGTGCCAGCAGCTTTCGGGGGACAGGGAATTCACCCCTCCACTTT. This codes for CASSFRGTGNSPLHF.

Worth noting for this clone: The junction does not match germline at one end; this may be a read error. The chain uses TRBV2 and TRBJ2-1, with 10 bases aligning to TRBD2. Germline V gives CDR1 SNHLY, CDR2 FYNNEI. The CDR3 consists of 15 residues. CDR3 bases: TGTGCCAGCAGGGAAGCGGGAGGGTCCTACAATGAGCAGTTCTTC. It yields the protein CASREAGGSYNEQFF.